This TCR beta chain stems from a study of cytomegalovirus exposure and HLA in healthy donors (dated by TCRdb to the late 2010s). At the level of the whole study: An earlier analysis of roughly 610 of the donors reported 250 to 350 Gb of sequence data and about 120 million unique TCR beta sequences obtained from around 190 million T cells. An early release covering just under 650 HLA-typed donors comprised about 300 gigabases of sequencing data and roughly 86 million unique TCR sequences. Of the 300 to 500 genotyped donors, 81% were placed in the genetic ancestry cluster associated with self-reported Caucasian donors. The study aimed to test whether cataloging public T cell receptors could reveal signatures of past pathogen exposure. The study used immunosequencing to profile the T cell repertoires of several hundred subjects and linked those repertoires to cytomegalovirus serostatus. In addition to the first cohort of 666 subjects, a separate validation cohort of over 90 different subjects was used. The study combined high-throughput TCR immunosequencing, statistical association of individual TCRs with disease status, and machine learning to predict cytomegalovirus infection status. In a later analysis, previously published TCR beta repertoires from fewer than 750 donors were re-analyzed and high-resolution HLA genotyping was added so that TCR occurrence patterns could be studied. The later analysis used no new phenotypic data to find candidate immune exposures, relying instead on TCR beta sequences and their occurrence across donors. An earlier analysis of about 600 of the donors used high-throughput TCR beta sequencing to judge whether each TCR beta V gene segment behaved as functional or pseudogenic. Donor age, sex, ethnicity and CMV serostatus were collected together with the repertoire data. Genome-wide SNP genotypes for about 65% of the 666 donors were used in a later genetic analysis, which treated that subset as a discovery cohort. Every repertoire in the discovery cohort had been generated on one and the same sequencing platform. HLA typing covered class I and class II loci at four-digit resolution. The number of donors typed differed by locus, with roughly 629-640 for A, B, C, DRB1 and DQB1, roughly 520 for DQA1, 600 to 610 for DPA1, and around 450 for DPB1. About five DR-DQ haplotypes were treated as single units for association and clustering because of strong linkage in the cohort. Across some 400 genotyped donors of the cohort, an average of about 240,000 unique TCR beta nucleotide sequences per donor were sequenced, and approximately 19% of those sequences were non-productive. The full study reports these points: A further reported finding was that TCR beta sequences accurately predicted the HLA-A and HLA-B alleles for most subjects in the first cohort. Some IMGT-functional V segments, including TRBV6-2 and TRBV6-3, could not be distinguished by the 87-base-pair reads and were therefore excluded. In a later analysis, the rate of TCR association differed among HLA loci, with DRB1 alleles having the most associated TCRs and HLA-C alleles having the fewest. According to the authors, the approach could potentially be generalized to other disease states and immunological phenotypes. Most CMV-associated TCR beta chains appeared to be HLA-restricted in a later analysis, and the HLA associations seemed to be driven largely by CMV exposure. According to a later genetic analysis, donors in an Asian-associated ancestry cluster had fewer N-insertions in productive TCRs than the approximately 630-donor mean. A cluster of highly shared sequence variants was judged likely to represent a technical artifact of the sequencing pipeline. Roughly uniform sequencing depth across donors was assumed in presence/absence analyses, although this assumption may not hold. A total of around 150 TCR beta chains were listed by the study as associated with cytomegalovirus. Because HLA typing was unavailable for some donors at each locus, only the typed subset was used in association tests. In a later analysis, several top co-occurrence clusters were reported to appear linked to parvovirus B19, influenza, CMV and Epstein-Barr virus. In a later analysis, HLA-associated TCR beta chains showed more clonal expansion and lower generation probabilities than non-associated chains that were equally common. CMV serostatus was the only immune exposure information available for the cohort. In a later analysis, 16,951 TCR beta sequences were associated with specific HLA alleles at a false discovery rate of 0.05. In a later genetic analysis, a missense DCLRE1C variant was associated with V-gene and J-gene trimming of TCR beta chains, and the association was replicated in an independent cohort. In vitro tests confirmed that a few of the cytomegalovirus-associated TCR beta chains recognize cytomegalovirus antigens. In both the original and validation cohorts, the classifier was reported to diagnose cytomegalovirus status with high specificity and sensitivity. While some public TCRs were present in many individuals, most TCR sequences turned up only very rarely across donors. Linkage disequilibrium might explain the correlated functional status among segregating V segments, but an unknown experimental factor could not be excluded. About 15 rarely observed V segments, including chromosome 9 orphons, were excluded from the earlier analysis of some 590 of the donors because counts were too low. An earlier analysis of approximately 570 of the donors showed that most TCR beta V segments appeared in productive rearrangements either about 90% or about 30% of the time, which broadly matched IMGT annotations. This cohort had only TCR beta chains sequenced, and the lack of alpha or paired-chain data limited which features could be detected. Strong co-occurrence of HLA alleles, especially DR and DQ, made assigning TCR associations to individual alleles difficult.

Receptor libraries were prepared by the immunoSEQ multiplex PCR assay. The multiplex PCR relied on a mix of 60 forward primers for TCR Vbeta segments and 13 reverse primers for TCR Jbeta segments. The CDR3 region of rearranged TCR beta genes was amplified from genomic DNA by a multiplex PCR assay. The Illumina HiSeq System was used to sequence the amplified TCR beta libraries as 87-base-pair reads. The authors' analysis ran thus. Across the 500 to 700 repertoires, a later analysis counted roughly 77 million unique TCR beta chains, 9 million to 14 million of which were shared by at least two donors. To remove PCR and sequencing errors, raw reads were error-corrected and collapsed into unique sequences using a nearest-neighbor algorithm that merged closely related sequences. To assign V, D and J gene segments, CDR3 sequences were aligned to IMGT reference sequences. For a sequence to be retained, at least a six-nucleotide match to both a V gene segment and a J gene segment was required. Rearrangements were classified as productive when the CDR3 lacked stop codons and remained in frame with V and J, and all other rearrangements were classified as non-productive. CDR3 was defined by IMGT convention, running from the second conserved V-encoded cysteine to the conserved J-encoded phenylalanine. The earlier analysis of about 590 of the donors excluded sequences that lacked an unambiguous match to a single V gene segment. In an earlier analysis of approximately 590 of the donors, V segments were called functional above 56.7% productive rearrangements and were called segregating when the between-donor standard deviation exceeded 5%. To diagnose cytomegalovirus status from the catalog of TCR beta chain sequences, a statistical classification framework was built. V and J gene assignment, in a later analysis, came from comparing TCR nucleotide sequences with IMGT/GENE-DB human TR gene sequences. The TCRdist pipeline was used in a later analysis to assign CDR3 sequences and most-parsimonious VDJ recombination scenarios. In a later analysis, each TCR beta chain was defined by its CDR3 amino acid sequence together with its V-gene family, and reads lacking a unique V-gene family were excluded. To address suspected cross-contamination and a sequencing artifact, a later analysis removed a few hundred highly shared, low-generation-probability nucleotide sequences. In a later analysis, a clonal expansion index was calculated for each public chain from normalized within-repertoire ranks of inferred template counts. Generation probabilities in a later analysis came from a VDJ recombination model fitted to out-of-frame rearrangements, and those results were checked against IGoR. A later analysis scored TCR-TCR, TCR-HLA and TCR-CMV co-occurrence with hypergeometric tests, applying a repertoire-size bias correction to TCR pairs. To estimate false discovery rates, a later analysis permuted the HLA or CMV assignments 20 times. In a later analysis, co-occurring TCRs were grouped using DBSCAN, and TCRdist sequence similarity was added for clustering within HLA-allele-positive subsets. Repertoires with fewer than 30,000 or more than 120,000 public chains, plus five repertoires with anomalous nucleotide sharing, were excluded from co-occurrence clustering. TCRdb obtained this table from immuneACCESS and retained in-frame rearrangements with V and J assigned. These tables miss some clones; where compared with another copy, unresolved V genes account for less than half of the shortfall, and the remainder is unexplained. V, J and clone size derive from that table, while D and trimming were established from the DNA sequence. In this sample the table shows about 38,000 clones, roughly 89% of which occur a single time. Together, the top ten hold approximately 10% of the sample.

Notes on this clone: Its target antigen remains unknown. Base quality data are lacking; no much larger clone is found one base away.

The cohort consisted of more than 650 healthy bone marrow donors. At the time of sampling, all cohort members were nominally healthy, though unrecorded immune exposures were likely present. The donor tested CMV seropositive, placing the donor among the 250 to 300 seropositive members of the cohort. Every donor gave a peripheral blood sample, and the peripheral blood mononuclear cells from that sample were used for TCR beta sequencing. The Qiagen DNeasy Blood Extraction Kit was used to extract genomic DNA from the blood cell samples. Trimming at the junction amounts to 3 bases on V and 6 bases on J, and the germline ends lie 9 bases apart. The CDR3 goes from the cysteine to the phenylalanine over 13 residues. The read is trimmed to its CDR3 DNA, 39 bases read in frame from base 1. From a lookup of the germline V gene, CDR1 and CDR2 are LGHNA and YSLEER.

The origin of this receptor is a woman between 35 and 50 years old in good health and CMV-seropositive. Specimen: PBMCs. Recombination linked TRBV4-3 to TRBJ2-4, with a weak D call of TRBD1 (6 bases match). In nucleotides, the sequence is TGCGCCAGCAGCCATGGACAGAGAAACATTCAGTACTTC. Its translation is CASSHGQRNIQYF.